Following are 26 T cell receptor beta chains from one sample sequenced in a study of T cells in Graves' hyperthyroidism and ophthalmopathy. Regions amplified from RNA transcripts were the TCR beta CDR3 regions. HTBI primers were the set used in a first-round RT-PCR of the TCR CDR3. TCRdb used MiXCR to reprocess the multiplex PCR reads, holding one entry per CDR3 protein. The profile shows some 550,000 distinct CDR3 sequences, 20% to 25% of them singletons. Sequencing was performed on blood. The origin of the receptors is a man aged 18 to 29 with Graves' hyperthyroidism.

This clonotype has ten or more counts. The gene calls are TRBV19 and TRBJ1-5; weak D call: TRBD1 (6 bases). The length of the CDR3 is 15 residues. In germline, CDR1 is LNHDA, CDR2 SQIVND (reference sequence). Trimming cost V 5 bases and J 2 bases, with 13 bases left between them. The CDR3, as DNA: TGTGCCAGTAGTTTCCAGGGGATCGGCAATCAGCCCCAGCATTTT. It translates to CASSFQGIGNQPQHF. Drawing the rest from reference TRBV19 and TRBJ1-5, the complete variable domain is DGGITQSPKYLFRKEGQNVTLSCEQNLNHDAMYWYRQDPGQGLRLIYYSQIVNDFQKGDIAEGYSVSREKKESFPLTVTSAQKNPTAFYLCASSFQGIGNQPQHFGDGTRLSIL.

This clonotype was observed at least ten times. V and J are TRBV2 and TRBJ1-5, with D possibly matching TRBD1 (5 bases). CDR1 and CDR2 from the germline V gene are SNHLY and FYNNEI. The CDR3 is 16 residues long. The V end was cut by 3 bases, the J end by 0 bases, with 12 bases between. CDR3 region: CASSDQGILSNQPQHF. The CDR3 DNA sequence: TGTGCCAGCAGTGATCAGGGAATACTTAGCAATCAGCCCCAGCATTTT.

The chain links TRBV6-1 to TRBJ2-7; D possibly corresponds to TRBD2 (6 bases). With 6 bases removed from V and 4 bases from J, the gap between germline ends came to 16 bases. The CDR3 length is 14 residues. Germline lookup yields CDR1 MNHNS and CDR2 SASEGT. DNA of the CDR3: TGTGCCAGCAGGGTAGACTTGGGGGGTTACGAGCAGTACTTC. Translation: CASRVDLGGYEQYF.

This clonotype was seen only a few times. This chain joins TRBV12-3 or TRBV12-4 and TRBJ2-2; D is tentatively TRBD1 or TRBD2 (5 bases each). This CDR3 has 17 amino acids. With 5 bases removed from V and 2 bases from J, the gap between germline ends came to 18 bases. The CDR3 sequence: CASSARIGTFNTGELFF. In DNA, the CDR3 is TGTGCCAGCAGTGCCCGAATAGGGACGTTTAACACCGGGGAGCTGTTTTTT.

This clonotype showed up many times. The rearrangement links TRBV5-1 to TRBJ2-7; 9 bases match TRBD2. CDR3 length: 13 residues. Losses at the gene ends were 5 bases for V and 3 bases for J; bases not matched to a gene: 3. Per germline, CDR1 SGHRS and CDR2 YFSETQ. CDR3 nucleotides: TGCGCCAGCAGTATAGCGGGGGACTACGAGCAGTACTTC. Its protein is CASSIAGDYEQYF.

The chain carries TRBV4-1 and TRBJ2-2; D remains ambiguous. The V gene lost 5 bases and the J gene lost 9 bases, with 13 bases spanning the gap. From germline, CDR1 is MGHRA and CDR2 YSYEKL. This CDR3 spans 13 amino acids. The CDR3 nucleotides read TGCGCCAGCAGCGGATTCCTTAGTTGGGAGCTGTTTTTT. Translation gives CASSGFLSWELFF.

This clonotype was seen at least ten times. This sequence joins TRBV6-5 and TRBJ1-2; 9 bases align to TRBD1. The ends lost 2 bases at V and 8 bases at J; junction bases unmatched: 9. The CDR3 length is 15 residues. Germline V gene sequence: CDR1 MNHEY, CDR2 SVGAGI. CDR3 sequence: CASSYGTGPLWGYTF. As DNA, the CDR3 is TGTGCCAGCAGTTACGGGACAGGGCCACTTTGGGGCTACACCTTC.

This clonotype has a single count. This may be a read error, as it is one base from a much larger clone. This sequence joins TRBV6-5 and TRBJ2-7, with a weak D call TRBD2 (5 bases). Germline-derived CDR1 and CDR2 are MNHEY and SVGAGI. The CDR3 has 15 amino acids. Trimming pared 8 bases from V and 7 bases from J, leaving 24 bases between. The CDR3 bases are TGTGCCAGCTGTTTAAGGGCCGAAATCCCGGGAGAGCAGTACTTC. This gives the protein CASCLRAEIPGEQYF.

V usage is TRBV4-1 and J usage is TRBJ2-5, with 9 bases lining up with TRBD2. CDR1 and CDR2 (germline): MGHRA, YSYEKL. Unmatched junction bases numbered 6, after V lost 3 bases and J lost 4 bases. This CDR3 has 15 residues. The CDR3 loop reads CASSHVAGEGETQYF. The CDR3, as DNA: TGCGCCAGCAGCCACGTAGCGGGAGAGGGAGAGACCCAGTACTTC.

This clonotype appeared many times. The V call is TRBV10-3, the J call TRBJ2-3; unclear D gene. Trimming left V 0 bases short and J 2 bases short, with 6 bases between. CDR1 ENHRY and CDR2 SYGVKD come from the germline V gene. The CDR3 is 14 amino acids. The CDR3 bases are TGTGCCATCAGTGAGTCGGCAAACACAGATACGCAGTATTTT. Translated, it gives CAISESANTDTQYF.

The chain joins TRBV24-1 to TRBJ2-7, with 9 bases lining up with TRBD1. V was pared by 8 bases and J by 2 bases, with 12 bases of the junction left unmatched. The CDR3 totals 16 residues. CDR1 is KGHDR and CDR2 is SFDVKD in the germline V gene. In DNA, the CDR3 is TGTGCCACCACCGATTTCGACAGGGGGAGAGCCTACGAGCAGTACTTC. Amino acid sequence: CATTDFDRGRAYEQYF.

This clonotype was counted many times. The chain joins TRBV29-1 to TRBJ2-5; TRBD1 matches at 7 bases. The CDR3 length is 12 residues. Looked up from germline, CDR1 is SQVTM and CDR2 is ANQGSEA. V lost 5 bases, J lost 2 bases, and 2 bases stayed unmatched. CDR3 in amino acids: CSVKGAQETQYF. As DNA, the CDR3 is TGCAGCGTTAAGGGGGCGCAAGAGACCCAGTACTTC.

The table lists this clonotype with many counts. The chain carries TRBV6-2 or TRBV6-3 and TRBJ1-1; 10 bases are a match to TRBD1. The ends lost 0 bases at V and 6 bases at J; junction bases unmatched: 4. The germline gives CDR1 MNHEY, CDR2 SVGEGT. This CDR3 is built from 15 residues. DNA of the CDR3: TGTGCCAGCAGTTACTCCGACAGGGGGCTGGCTGAAGCTTTCTTT. Translating it yields CASSYSDRGLAEAFF.

This clonotype was found many times. The rearrangement joins TRBV12-3 or TRBV12-4 to TRBJ2-5; weak D call: TRBD2 (5 bases). The CDR3 spans 13 residues. V lost 7 bases and J lost 5, with 14 bases in between. The CDR3 loop reads CASTSGLTETQYF. The CDR3 bases are TGTGCCAGCACCTCAGGACTCACCGAGACCCAGTACTTC.

This clonotype was seen ten or more times. The rearrangement links TRBV20-1 to TRBJ1-1; tentative D call: TRBD1 (5 bases). The CDR3 is made up of 13 amino acids. Germline CDR1 reads DFQATT; CDR2 reads SNEGSKA (reference sequence). Between the trimmed V and J ends, which lost 6 bases and 0 bases, there was a span of 11 bases. In nucleotides, the CDR3 is TGCAGTGCCCCTACAGGTATGAACACTGAAGCTTTCTTT. This translates into CSAPTGMNTEAFF.

The chain joins TRBV6-1 to TRBJ2-7; the match to TRBD1 covers 7 bases. V lost 6 bases to trimming and J lost 4 bases; unmatched junction nucleotides: 9. Germline CDR1 reads MNHNS; CDR2 reads SASEGT. The CDR3 contains 14 residues. The CDR3 DNA follows: TGTGCCAGCAGGGAACCGGGACAGCTATACGAGCAGTACTTC. As protein: CASREPGQLYEQYF.

In this sample, this clonotype turned up once. The gene calls are TRBV30 and TRBJ1-1; possibly TRBD1 for D (5 bases). The V end was cut by 2 bases, the J end by 1 base, with 11 bases between. Germline assignment: CDR1 GTSNPN and CDR2 SVGIG (reference sequence). The CDR3 length is 14 residues. This CDR3 is CAWSRGLANTEAFF. The DNA of the CDR3 is TGTGCCTGGAGTAGGGGACTCGCGAACACTGAAGCTTTCTTT.

This clonotype was detected a few times. A much larger clone sits a single nucleotide away, making a read error possible. This chain connects TRBV11-2 to TRBJ2-2; D possibly uses TRBD1 or TRBD2 (5 bases each). The CDR3 spans 13 residues. The germline V gene encodes CDR1 SGHAT and CDR2 FQNNGV. This CDR3 reads CASSLQGSGELCF. Here the CDR3 DNA reads TGTGCCAGCAGCTTACAGGGTTCCGGGGAGCTGTGTTTT.

There are many counts of this clonotype. The chain uses TRBV6-1 and TRBJ2-5, with 9 bases identical to TRBD2. Looked up from germline, CDR1 is MNHNS and CDR2 is SASEGT. CDR3 length: 17 residues. After removal of 1 base from V and 0 bases from J, the junction contained 6 bases not matched to a gene. CDR3 region: CASSEVIAGVYQETQYF. For the CDR3, the DNA is TGTGCCAGCAGTGAAGTGATAGCGGGGGTGTACCAAGAGACCCAGTACTTC.

J is TRBJ1-1 and V is TRBV6-4; D is uncertain. Per the germline V gene, CDR1 is MRHNA and CDR2 is SNTAGT. The CDR3 totals 14 residues. Trimming took 6 bases from V and 3 from J, leaving 14 bases between them. This CDR3 is CASSAGGIHTEAFF. In nucleotides, the CDR3 is TGTGCCAGCAGCGCAGGAGGGATCCACACTGAAGCTTTCTTT.

This clonotype has only one observation. The chain uses TRBV27 and TRBJ2-5, with TRBD2 matching 16 bases. The trim removed 5 bases at V and 4 bases at J, leaving 7 bases unmatched. This CDR3 is 17 amino acids long. Germline V gene sequence: CDR1 MNHEY, CDR2 SMNVEV (reference sequence). CDR3 in amino acids: CASSRGLAGGGRETQYF. CDR3 nucleotide sequence: TGTGCCAGCAGTCGGGGACTAGCGGGGGGGGGGCGAGAGACCCAGTACTTC.

V gene TRBV7-6 combines with J gene TRBJ2-7; 11 bases agree with TRBD2. With 3 bases clipped from V and 4 bases from J, the junction kept 8 bases outside the gene matches. Germline V gene data show CDR1 as SGHVS and CDR2 as FNYEAQ. The CDR3 runs to 16 residues. In DNA form, the CDR3 reads TGTGCCAGCAGCTTCACCGGGACTAGCGGCCCATACGAGCAGTACTTC. It yields the protein CASSFTGTSGPYEQYF.

The CDR3 DNA reads as TGTGCCAGCAGCTTTGCGGGCCCTAGAGGCTACACCTTC. Translated: CASSFAGPRGYTF. This rearrangement joins TRBV5-6 to TRBJ1-2; D remains ambiguous. The CDR3 extends over 13 amino acids. The V gene lost 2 bases and the J gene lost 8 bases, with 13 bases spanning the gap. Germline V gene sequence: CDR1 SGHDT, CDR2 YYEEEE.

This clonotype occurred many times. J is TRBJ1-5 and V is TRBV15; D is ambiguous. CDR3 size: 13 residues. Per germline, CDR1 LNHNV and CDR2 YYDKDF (reference sequence). V lost 1 base and J lost 3, with 4 bases in between. The chain's CDR3 is CATSRVTNQPQHF. In DNA form, the CDR3 reads TGTGCCACCAGCAGAGTAACCAATCAGCCCCAGCATTTT.

The V and J genes are TRBV6-2 or TRBV6-3 and TRBJ1-1, with D unresolved. Germline-derived CDR1 and CDR2 are MNHEY and SVGEGT. Trimming took off 2 bases at V and 0 bases at J, with 13 bases between the two ends. CDR3 length: 16 amino acids. The CDR3 DNA reads TGTGCCAGCAGTTACGATGTCCTGGGCTTGAACACTGAAGCTTTCTTT. Translated: CASSYDVLGLNTEAFF.

This clonotype was seen a handful of times. This chain uses TRBV2 with TRBJ1-5; D may be TRBD1 (5 bases). This CDR3 spans 16 amino acids. Germline CDR1 reads SNHLY; CDR2 reads FYNNEI. The ends were cut back, 2 bases at V and 3 bases at J, with 14 bases in the middle. As DNA, the CDR3 is TGTGCCAGCAGTGAACAGACAGTGGTTATCAATCAGCCCCAGCATTTT. Protein: CASSEQTVVINQPQHF.